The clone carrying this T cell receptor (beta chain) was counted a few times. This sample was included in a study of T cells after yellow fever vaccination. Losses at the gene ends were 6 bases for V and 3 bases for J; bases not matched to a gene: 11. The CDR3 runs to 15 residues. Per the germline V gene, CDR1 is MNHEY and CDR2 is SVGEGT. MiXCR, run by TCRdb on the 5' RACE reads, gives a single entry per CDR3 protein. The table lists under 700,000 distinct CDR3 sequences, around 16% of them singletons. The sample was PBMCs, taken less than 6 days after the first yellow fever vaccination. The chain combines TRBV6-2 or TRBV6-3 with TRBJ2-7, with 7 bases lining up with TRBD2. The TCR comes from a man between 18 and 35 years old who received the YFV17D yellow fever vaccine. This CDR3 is CASSSGGLADYEQYF. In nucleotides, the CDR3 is TGTGCCAGCAGCTCCGGCGGGCTAGCGGACTACGAGCAGTACTTC.